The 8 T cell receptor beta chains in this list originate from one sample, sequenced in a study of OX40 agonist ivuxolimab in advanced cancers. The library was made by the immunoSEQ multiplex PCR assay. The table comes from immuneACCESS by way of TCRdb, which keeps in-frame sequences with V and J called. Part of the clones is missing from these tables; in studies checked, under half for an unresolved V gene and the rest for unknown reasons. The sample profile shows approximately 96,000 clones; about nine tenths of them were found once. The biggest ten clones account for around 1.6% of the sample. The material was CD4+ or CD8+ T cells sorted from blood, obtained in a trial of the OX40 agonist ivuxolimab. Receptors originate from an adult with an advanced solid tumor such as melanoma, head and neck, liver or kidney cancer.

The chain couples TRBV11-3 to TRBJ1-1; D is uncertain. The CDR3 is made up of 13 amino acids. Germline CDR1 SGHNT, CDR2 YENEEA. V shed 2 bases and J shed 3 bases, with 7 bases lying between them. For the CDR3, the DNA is TGTGCCAGCAGCTTATTCGAAGACACTGAAGCTTTCTTT. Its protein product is CASSLFEDTEAFF.

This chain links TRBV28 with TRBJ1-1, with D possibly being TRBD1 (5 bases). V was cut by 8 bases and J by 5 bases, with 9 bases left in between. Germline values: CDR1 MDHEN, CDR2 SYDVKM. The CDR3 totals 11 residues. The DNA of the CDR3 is TGTGCCAGCCAGGGCTGGACTGAAGCTTTCTTT. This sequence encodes CASQGWTEAFF.

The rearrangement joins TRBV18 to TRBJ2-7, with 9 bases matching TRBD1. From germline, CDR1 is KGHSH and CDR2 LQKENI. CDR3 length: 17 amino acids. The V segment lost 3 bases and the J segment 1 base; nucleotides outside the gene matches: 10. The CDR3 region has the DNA TGTGCCAGCTCACCGACCGGGGACAGGGCCGGATCCTACGAGCAGTACTTC. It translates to CASSPTGDRAGSYEQYF.

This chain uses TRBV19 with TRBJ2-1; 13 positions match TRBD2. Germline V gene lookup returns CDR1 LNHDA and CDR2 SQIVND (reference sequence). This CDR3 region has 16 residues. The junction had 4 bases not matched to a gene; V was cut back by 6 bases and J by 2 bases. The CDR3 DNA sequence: TGTGCCAGTAGGGTGACTAGCGGGAGGACCTACAATGAGCAGTTCTTC. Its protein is CASRVTSGRTYNEQFF.

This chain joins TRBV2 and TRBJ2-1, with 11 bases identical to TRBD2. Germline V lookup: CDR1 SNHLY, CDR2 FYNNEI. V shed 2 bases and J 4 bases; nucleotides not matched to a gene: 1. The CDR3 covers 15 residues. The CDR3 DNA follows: TGTGCCAGCAGTGAAACTAGCGGGGGTTACAATGAGCAGTTCTTC. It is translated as CASSETSGGYNEQFF.

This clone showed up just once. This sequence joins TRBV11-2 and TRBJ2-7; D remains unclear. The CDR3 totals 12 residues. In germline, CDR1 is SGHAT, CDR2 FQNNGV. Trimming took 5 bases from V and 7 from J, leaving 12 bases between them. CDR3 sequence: CASSPTRLEQYF. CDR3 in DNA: TGTGCCAGCAGCCCAACACGTTTGGAGCAGTACTTC.

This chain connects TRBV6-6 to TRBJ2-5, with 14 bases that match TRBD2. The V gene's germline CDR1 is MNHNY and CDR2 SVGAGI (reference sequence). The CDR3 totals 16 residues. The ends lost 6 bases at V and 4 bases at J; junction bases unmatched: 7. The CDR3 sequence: CASSRPGLAGVETQYF. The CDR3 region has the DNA TGTGCCAGCAGCCGACCGGGACTAGCGGGAGTAGAGACCCAGTACTTC.

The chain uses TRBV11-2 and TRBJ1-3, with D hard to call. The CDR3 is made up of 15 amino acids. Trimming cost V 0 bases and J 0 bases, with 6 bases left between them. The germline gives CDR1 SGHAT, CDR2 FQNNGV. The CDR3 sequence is CASSLDRLSGNTIYF. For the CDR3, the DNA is TGTGCCAGCAGCTTAGATCGGCTCTCTGGAAACACCATATATTTT.